The rows below give T cell receptor beta chains drawn from one sample of a study of cytomegalovirus exposure and HLA in healthy donors. Generated by immunoSEQ multiplex PCR, the TCRdb table keeps only in-frame clones and is missing some. Of about 100,000 clones detected, around 76% appear once; the ten largest clones hold about 4.2%. The sequencing input was PBMCs. The receptors derive from a woman aged 45 to 65 in good health and CMV-seropositive. Each CDR3 is given with its conserved first and last residue. A D gene is named only where the DNA matches it firmly. Not every row has a clone size; where given, it reads once, few, many or a size class.

j_call	d_call	clone_size	v_call	cdr3_nt	cdr3_aa
TRBJ1-2	NA	once	TRBV9	TGTGCCAGCAGCGTAGACGGCAGGGGAGCGGATGGCTACACCTTC	CASSVDGRGADGYTF
TRBJ2-2	NA	NA	TRBV5-5	TGTGCCAGCAGCTTGGCCGGGAGACAGGGTTACACCGGGGAGCTGTTTTTT	CASSLAGRQGYTGELFF
TRBJ2-1	TRBD2	NA	TRBV5-1	TGCGCCAGCAGCTGGACTAGCGGGAATACCTACAATGAGCAGTTCTTC	CASSWTSGNTYNEQFF
TRBJ2-1	TRBD2	NA	TRBV9	TGTGCCAGCAGCGTAGAGAGACTAGCGGGGGGCATCCATGAGCAGTTCTTC	CASSVERLAGGIHEQFF
TRBJ1-4	NA	NA	TRBV2	TGTGCCAGCGGCCTGGACACAACTAATGAAAAACTGTTTTTT	CASGLDTTNEKLFF
TRBJ2-1	NA	NA	TRBV7-6	TGTGCCAGCAGCTCTTCGTCTGTACTAGGGTGGAGTGAGCAGTTCTTC	CASSSSSVLGWSEQFF
TRBJ2-3	NA	once	TRBV2	TGTGCCAGCCTCGAGAGGGCCTCAACGTATTTT	CASLERASTYF
TRBJ2-6	NA	NA	TRBV11-2	TGTGCCAGCACCACGCCCGAGGGACATTCAAACCTGGGGGCCAACGTCCTGACTTTC	CASTTPEGHSNLGANVLTF
TRBJ2-7	TRBD1	few	TRBV30	TGTGCCTGGAGTGTAACGGACAGGACCTACGAGCAGTACTTC	CAWSVTDRTYEQYF
TRBJ2-7	TRBD1	few	TRBV6-1	TGTGCCAGCGGTGGCCATGGAGAGGACAGGTCCCCCTACGAGCAGTACTTC	CASGGHGEDRSPYEQYF
TRBJ2-1	NA	NA	TRBV6-1	TGTGCCAGCACCGCGGAGGACAGAACTTACAATGAGCAGTTCTTC	CASTAEDRTYNEQFF
TRBJ1-1	NA	NA	TRBV2	TGTGCCAGCGGTGGGACAAGGGATTTGGGGACTGAAGCTTTCTTT	CASGGTRDLGTEAFF
TRBJ2-3	TRBD2	NA	TRBV5-1	TGCGCCAGCAGGGCGGGGGGGGGTCAAGATACGCAGTATTTT	CASRAGGGQDTQYF
TRBJ1-4	NA	NA	TRBV4-1	TGCGCCAGCAGCCTTGGGGCAGGGACTAATGAAAAACTGTTTTTT	CASSLGAGTNEKLFF
TRBJ2-1	TRBD2	NA	TRBV29-1	TGCAGCGTTGAAAGGCCCCCGGCTAGCGGGAAAAGCTATGAGCAGTTCTTC	CSVERPPASGKSYEQFF
TRBJ1-2	NA	NA	TRBV30	TGTGCCTGGAGTGTAAGCCGGGGGAACTATGGCTACACCTTC	CAWSVSRGNYGYTF
TRBJ1-1	NA	NA	TRBV2	TGTGCCAGCAGTGAAGGGGGGGGAGCTTTCTTT	CASSEGGGAFF
TRBJ2-5	NA	NA	TRBV6-4	TGTGCCAGCAGCCTGGAGGCATGGGAGACCCAGTACTTC	CASSLEAWETQYF
TRBJ2-7	NA	NA	TRBV23-1	TGCGCCAGCAGTCCGCGCGGCTACGAGCAGTACTTC	CASSPRGYEQYF
TRBJ1-2	NA	few	TRBV29-1	TGCAGCGTTGAAGATGGAGAAGGCTATGGCTACACCTTC	CSVEDGEGYGYTF
TRBJ2-3	TRBD2	NA	TRBV29-1	TGCAGCGTGCCCCCGGCGGGGGGAACAGATACGCAGTATTTT	CSVPPAGGTDTQYF
TRBJ2-7	NA	NA	TRBV7-8	TGTGCCAGCAGCCCCTACCCCACAGGCCCCCGGAGATCCTACGAGCAGTACTTC	CASSPYPTGPRRSYEQYF
TRBJ2-5	NA	NA	TRBV25-1	TGTGCCAGCAGTGACATCCAGGGGCCACAGACCCAGTACTTC	CASSDIQGPQTQYF
TRBJ2-3	TRBD2	once	TRBV7-9	TGTGCCAGCAGCTCGGGGACTAGCGGGAGTGTGACAGATACGCAGTATTTT	CASSSGTSGSVTDTQYF
TRBJ2-2	TRBD1	NA	TRBV19	TGTGCCAGCCAAGACAGGGGGCTGACCGGGGAGCTGTTTTTT	CASQDRGLTGELFF
TRBJ1-4	NA	NA	TRBV6-6	TGTGCCAGCAGGCGCGCTTTGGCAACTAATGAAAAACTGTTTTTT	CASRRALATNEKLFF
TRBJ1-1	NA	NA	TRBV10-1	TGCGCCAGCAGCGAGAGAGGGGGGGCAAGTACTGAAGCTTTCTTT	CASSERGGASTEAFF